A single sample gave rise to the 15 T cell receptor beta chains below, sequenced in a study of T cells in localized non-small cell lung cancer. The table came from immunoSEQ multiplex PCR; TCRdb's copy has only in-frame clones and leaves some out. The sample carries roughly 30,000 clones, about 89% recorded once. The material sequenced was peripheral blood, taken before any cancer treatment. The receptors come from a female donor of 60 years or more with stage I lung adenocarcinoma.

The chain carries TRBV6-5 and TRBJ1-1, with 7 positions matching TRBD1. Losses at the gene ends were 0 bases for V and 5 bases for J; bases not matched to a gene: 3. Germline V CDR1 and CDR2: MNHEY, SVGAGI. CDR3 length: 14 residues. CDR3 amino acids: CASSYSSRGTEAFF. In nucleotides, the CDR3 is TGTGCCAGCAGTTACTCTTCCAGGGGGACTGAAGCTTTCTTT.

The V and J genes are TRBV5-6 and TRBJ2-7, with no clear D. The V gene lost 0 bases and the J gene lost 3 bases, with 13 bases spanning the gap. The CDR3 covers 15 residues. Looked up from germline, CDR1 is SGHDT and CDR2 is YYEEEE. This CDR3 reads CASSLGLRANYEQYF. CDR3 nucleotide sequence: TGTGCCAGCAGCTTGGGGCTTCGGGCTAACTACGAGCAGTACTTC. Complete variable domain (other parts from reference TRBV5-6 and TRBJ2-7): DAGVTQSPTHLIKTRGQQVTLRCSPKSGHDTVSWYQQALGQGPQFIFQYYEEEERQRGNFPDRFSGHQFPNYSSELNVNALLLGDSALYLCASSLGLRANYEQYFGPGTRLTVT.

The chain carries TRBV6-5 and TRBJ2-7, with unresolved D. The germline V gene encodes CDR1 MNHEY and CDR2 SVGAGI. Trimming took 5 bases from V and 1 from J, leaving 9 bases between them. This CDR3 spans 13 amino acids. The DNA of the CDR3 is TGTGCCAGCAGTCAGGCACAGTCCTACGAGCAGTACTTC. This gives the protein CASSQAQSYEQYF.

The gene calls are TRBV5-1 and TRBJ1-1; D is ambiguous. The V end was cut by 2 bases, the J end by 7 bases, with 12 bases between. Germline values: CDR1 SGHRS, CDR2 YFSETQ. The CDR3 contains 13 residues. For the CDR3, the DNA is TGCGCCAGCAGCTTTATGGGTTATGGTGAAGCTTTCTTT. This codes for CASSFMGYGEAFF.

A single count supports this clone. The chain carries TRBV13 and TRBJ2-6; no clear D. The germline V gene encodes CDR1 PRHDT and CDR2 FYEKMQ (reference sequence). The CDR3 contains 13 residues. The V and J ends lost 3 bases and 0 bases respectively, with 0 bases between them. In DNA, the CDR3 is TGTGCCAGCAGCTTCTCTGGGGCCAACGTCCTGACTTTC. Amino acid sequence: CASSFSGANVLTF.

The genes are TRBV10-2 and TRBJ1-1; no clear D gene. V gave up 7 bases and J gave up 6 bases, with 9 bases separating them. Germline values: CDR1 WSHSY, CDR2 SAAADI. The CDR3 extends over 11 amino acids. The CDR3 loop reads CASKRESEAFF. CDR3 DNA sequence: TGCGCCAGCAAAAGAGAATCTGAAGCTTTCTTT.

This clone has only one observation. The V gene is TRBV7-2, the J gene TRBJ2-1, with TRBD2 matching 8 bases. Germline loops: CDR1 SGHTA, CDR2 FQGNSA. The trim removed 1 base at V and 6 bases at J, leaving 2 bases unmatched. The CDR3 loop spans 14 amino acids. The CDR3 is CASSLGTSPNEQFF. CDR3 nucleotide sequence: TGTGCCAGCAGCTTAGGGACTAGCCCCAATGAGCAGTTCTTC.

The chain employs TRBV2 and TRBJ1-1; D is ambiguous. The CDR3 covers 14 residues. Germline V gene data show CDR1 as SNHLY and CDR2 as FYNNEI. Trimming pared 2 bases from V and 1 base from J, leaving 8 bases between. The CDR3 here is CASSEYGRNTEAFF. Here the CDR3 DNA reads TGTGCCAGCAGTGAATACGGAAGGAACACTGAAGCTTTCTTT.

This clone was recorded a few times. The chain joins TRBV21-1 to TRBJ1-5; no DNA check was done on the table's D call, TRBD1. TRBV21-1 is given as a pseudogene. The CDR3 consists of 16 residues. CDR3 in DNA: TGTGCCAGCAACCCACCCGACAGGGGTAGCAATCAGCCCCAGCATTTT. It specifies CASNPPDRGSNQPQHF.

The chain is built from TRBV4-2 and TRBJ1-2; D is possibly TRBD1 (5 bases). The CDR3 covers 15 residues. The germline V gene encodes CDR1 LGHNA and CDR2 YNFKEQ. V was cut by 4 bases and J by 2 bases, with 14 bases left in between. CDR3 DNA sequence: TGTGCCAGCAGCCGAGGACGTCGGGGGAACTATGGCTACACCTTC. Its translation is CASSRGRRGNYGYTF.

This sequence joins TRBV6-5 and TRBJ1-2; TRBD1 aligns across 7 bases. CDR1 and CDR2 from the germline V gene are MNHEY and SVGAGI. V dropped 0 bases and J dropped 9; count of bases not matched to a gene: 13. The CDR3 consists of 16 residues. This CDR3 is CASSYSKGGGGLSYTF. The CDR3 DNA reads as TGTGCCAGCAGTTACTCGAAAGGAGGGGGCGGCCTTAGCTACACCTTC.

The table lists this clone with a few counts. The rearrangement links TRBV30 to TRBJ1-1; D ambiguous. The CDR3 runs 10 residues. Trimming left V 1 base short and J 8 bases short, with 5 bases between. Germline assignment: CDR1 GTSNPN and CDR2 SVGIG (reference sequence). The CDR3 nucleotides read TGTGCCTGGAGTGGAAGGGAAGCTTTCTTT. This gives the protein CAWSGREAFF. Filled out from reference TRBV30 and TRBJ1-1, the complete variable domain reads SQTIHQWPATLVQPVGSPLSLECTVEGTSNPNLYWYRQAAGRGLQLLFYSVGIGQISSEVPQNLSASRPQDRQFILSSKKLLLSDSGFYLCAWSGREAFFGQGTRLTVV.

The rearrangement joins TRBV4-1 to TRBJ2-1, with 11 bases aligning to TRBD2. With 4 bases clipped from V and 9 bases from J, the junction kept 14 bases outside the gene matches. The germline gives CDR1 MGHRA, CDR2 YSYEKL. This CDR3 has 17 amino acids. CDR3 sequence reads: CASSLSLAGGPLGEQFF. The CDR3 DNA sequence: TGCGCCAGCAGCCTAAGCTTAGCGGGAGGGCCGCTGGGTGAGCAGTTCTTC.

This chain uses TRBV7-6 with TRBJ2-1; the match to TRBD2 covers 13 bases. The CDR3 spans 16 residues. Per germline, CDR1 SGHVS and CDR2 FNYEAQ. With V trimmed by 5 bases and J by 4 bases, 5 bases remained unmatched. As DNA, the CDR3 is TGTGCCAGCAGCGGGACTAGCGGGAACGGTTACAATGAGCAGTTCTTC. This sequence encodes CASSGTSGNGYNEQFF.

CDR3 DNA sequence: TGTGCTAGTGAGCCTAGCGGCACAGATACGCAGTATTTT. Amino acids: CASEPSGTDTQYF. The chain combines TRBV12-5 with TRBJ2-3, with D possibly matching TRBD2 (6 bases). Germline values: CDR1 LGHNT, CDR2 FRNRAP. The V end was cut by 7 bases, the J end by 1 base, with 9 bases between. The CDR3 has 13 residues.